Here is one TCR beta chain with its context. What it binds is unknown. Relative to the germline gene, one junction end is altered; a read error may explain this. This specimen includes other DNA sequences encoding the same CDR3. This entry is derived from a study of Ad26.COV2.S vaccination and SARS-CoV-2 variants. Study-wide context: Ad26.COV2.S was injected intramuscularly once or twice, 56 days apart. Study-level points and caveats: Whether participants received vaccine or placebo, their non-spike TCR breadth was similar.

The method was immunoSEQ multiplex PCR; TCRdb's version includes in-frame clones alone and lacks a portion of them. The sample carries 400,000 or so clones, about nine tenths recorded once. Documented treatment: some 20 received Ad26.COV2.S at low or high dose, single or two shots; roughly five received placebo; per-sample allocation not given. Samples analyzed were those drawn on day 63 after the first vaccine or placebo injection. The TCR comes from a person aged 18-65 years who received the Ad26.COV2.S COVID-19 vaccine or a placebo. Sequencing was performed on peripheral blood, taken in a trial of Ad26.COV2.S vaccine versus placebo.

CDR3 amino acids: CASRGTGGYGNTIYF. Here the CDR3 DNA reads TGTGCTAGCAGAGGGACAGGGGGCTATGGAAACACCATATATTTT. The V call is TRBV6-5, the J call TRBJ1-3, with 12 nucleotides matching TRBD1. CDR3 size: 15 residues. The V gene's germline CDR1 is MNHEY and CDR2 SVGAGI.